This T cell receptor (beta chain) was sequenced during a study of shared clonotypes between healthy human individuals. Assay used: immunoSEQ multiplex PCR; TCRdb lists only in-frame clones, some missing. The data show around 500,000 clones, over 75% seen once. Germline CDR1 and CDR2: MDHEN and SYDVKM. This CDR3 is built from 14 residues. Trimming stripped 6 bases from V and 3 bases from J, with 12 bases between. The source material was PBMCs. This TCR was recovered from a woman aged 40 to 50 in good health. Some clones in this sample may be carry-over from other donors' samples. The V gene is TRBV28, the J gene TRBJ2-1; a weak D match, TRBD2 (5 bases). The CDR3 DNA follows: TGTGCCAGCAGCCAAACTAGGATCTACAATGAGCAGTTCTTC. Its translation: CASSQTRIYNEQFF.